These 8 T cell receptor beta chains were all obtained from the same sample, sequenced in a study of blood T cell repertoires in COVID-19. The protocol was immunoSEQ multiplex PCR, while the TCRdb copy is restricted to in-frame clones and leaves out a portion. This sample carries fewer than 55,000 clones, roughly 82% of them seen once, and the ten largest clones take 2.1%. The sample taken for sequencing was peripheral blood. These TCRs come from a woman in her sixties with acute or convalescent COVID-19.

Only a few counts were recorded for this clone. The rearrangement joins TRBV6-1 to TRBJ1-2; 8 bases are a match to TRBD1. This CDR3 has 15 amino acids. V gave up 3 bases and J gave up 8 bases; unmatched junction bases: 11. The germline V gene has CDR1 MNHNS and CDR2 SASEGT. CDR3 residues: CASSDRTGLTTGYTF. CDR3 coding DNA: TGTGCCAGCAGTGACCGGACAGGGCTTACCACGGGCTACACCTTC.

This chain uses TRBV20-1 with TRBJ1-2; D not resolved. Trimming took off 8 bases at V and 1 base at J, with 8 bases between the two ends. This CDR3 spans 11 amino acids. In germline, CDR1 is DFQATT, CDR2 SNEGSKA (reference sequence). CDR3 DNA sequence: TGCAGTCCGCAGGATAACTATGGCTACACCTTC. Encoded protein: CSPQDNYGYTF.

This chain connects TRBV27 to TRBJ2-5; 8 bases agree with TRBD1. The CDR3 loop spans 14 amino acids. Germline values: CDR1 MNHEY, CDR2 SMNVEV (reference sequence). After removal of 0 bases from V and 10 bases from J, the junction contained 7 bases not matched to a gene. CDR3 sequence: CASSLSYRGFDQYF. The CDR3 bases are TGTGCCAGCAGTTTATCTTACAGGGGGTTCGACCAGTACTTC.

The rearrangement links TRBV3-1 (or the pseudogene TRBV3-2) to TRBJ2-5; 7 bases map to TRBD2. The CDR3 is 15 amino acids. The V and J ends lost 5 bases and 10 bases, in that order; junction bases with no gene match: 16. Germline CDR1 reads LGHDT; CDR2 reads YNNKEL (reference sequence). The CDR3 here is CASSKGGAKETGQYF. The CDR3 DNA reads TGTGCCAGCAGCAAGGGAGGGGCGAAAGAAACGGGCCAGTACTTC.

This clone turned up a few times. V is TRBV28 and J is TRBJ1-1, with 8 bases matching TRBD1. The length of the CDR3 is 14 residues. Trimming at V came to 4 bases and at J to 3 bases, leaving 4 bases not matched to a gene. Germline loops: CDR1 MDHEN, CDR2 SYDVKM. CDR3 protein: CASSSAGGHTEAFF. CDR3 bases: TGTGCCAGCAGTTCGGCAGGGGGCCACACTGAAGCTTTCTTT.

The chain recombines TRBV10-3 with TRBJ1-5, with 9 bases lining up with TRBD1. Germline V CDR1 and CDR2: ENHRY, SYGVKD. This CDR3 region has 13 residues. V shed 8 bases, J shed 8 bases, and the junction held 7 bases outside the gene matches. CDR3 coding DNA: TGTGCCATCCCACAGGGGGCCTTGAAGCCCCAGCATTTT. This encodes CAIPQGALKPQHF.

The J gene is TRBJ2-3, the V gene TRBV3-1 (or the pseudogene TRBV3-2); the match to TRBD2 covers 7 bases. V shed 1 base, J shed 0 bases, and the junction held 16 bases outside the gene matches. This CDR3 has 20 residues. The germline gives CDR1 LGHDT, CDR2 YNNKEL (reference sequence). The CDR3 nucleotides read TGTGCCAGCAGCCAAGTACGGCCGTTGGGTACGGGAGGCAGCACAGATACGCAGTATTTT. Protein: CASSQVRPLGTGGSTDTQYF.

This chain connects TRBV19 to TRBJ1-1, with TRBD1 matching over 8 bases. CDR1 LNHDA and CDR2 SQIVND come from the germline V gene (reference sequence). The CDR3 is 13 amino acids. The J segment lost 6 bases and the V segment lost 5 bases, leaving 5 bases of the junction unmatched. In nucleotides, the CDR3 is TGTGCCAGTAGTTCCCAGACAGGGGCTGAAGCTTTCTTT. Its translation: CASSSQTGAEAFF. The full variable domain, its missing parts supplied by reference TRBV19 and TRBJ1-1, is DGGITQSPKYLFRKEGQNVTLSCEQNLNHDAMYWYRQDPGQGLRLIYYSQIVNDFQKGDIAEGYSVSREKKESFPLTVTSAQKNPTAFYLCASSSQTGAEAFFGQGTRLTVV.